This TCR beta chain was documented in a study of blood T cell repertoires in COVID-19 (dated by TCRdb to the early 2020s). Regarding the study in general: Samples from collaborators originated in the United States, Italy and Spain and spanned both the acute and convalescent phases of COVID-19. The prospective study material was composed of cDNA or gDNA derived from T cells, B-cell-depleted T cells, or PBMCs. Deeply sampled blood TCRbeta repertoires from subjects exposed to, actively infected with, or recovered from COVID-19 were included in the dataset. A freely available public database, intended as a resource for researchers studying the immune response to SARS-CoV-2, is where the repertoires were released. Samples came from the ongoing ImmuneRACE study (first 160 participants) plus 1,254 subjects from 6 global collaborators. The sample metadata nearly always contained a de-identified subject ID, COVID-19 status, age in years and sex. Where HLA class I and class II types were available, the types were taken from metadata supplied by the sample provider, not from assay-based typing.

For CDR1 and CDR2, the germline V gene lists SQVTM and ANQGSEA. The CDR3 measures 14 amino acids from cysteine to phenylalanine. The kept DNA is CDR3 alone, 42 bases in frame from the first base. Between the V and J ends, shortened by 6 bases and 2 bases respectively, the junction contains 14 bases. TCRbeta CDR3 regions were amplified from genomic DNA by means of the immunoSEQ Assay, a bias-controlled multiplex PCR. The original methods were these. The number of nucleated cells in each sample was estimated by amplification of reference gene primers within the assay. To quantify the absolute abundance of each unique TCRbeta CDR3 rearrangement, sequence reads were collapsed and filtered. For each sample, productive Simpson clonality was calculated by taking the square root of Simpson's diversity index across productive rearrangements. The clones in this table, taken by TCRdb from immuneACCESS, are in-frame only. Not every clone is retained; where verified, under half of the shortfall comes from an unresolved V gene, and the cause of the rest is unknown. The V and J calls and clone size were taken over from that table, and D and trimming were inferred from the DNA. The sample contains approximately 140,000 clones, approximately 88% of them found a single time. Together, the top ten hold around 28% of the sample.

Each collaborating institution followed its own protocols to collect whole blood in K2EDTA tubes. For TCRbeta analysis, collaborators shipped samples in one of three forms: frozen whole blood, isolated PBMCs, or DNA extracted from either of those sample types. On this clone itself: Its antigen specificity is not known. Base qualities are missing; no much larger clone stands one base away.

What the research found in general, with its limitations: The amount of clinical and demographic metadata varied by source and participant and was provided uncurated.

This TCR was recovered from a human donor in a cohort sampled during active COVID-19. Material for sequencing was peripheral blood. The V gene is TRBV29-1 and the J gene is TRBJ1-3; a weak D assignment points to TRBD1 (6 bases agree). The CDR3: CSVEGGGPGNTIYF. In nucleotides, the sequence is TGCAGCGTCGAGGGCGGGGGCCCTGGAAACACCATATATTTT.